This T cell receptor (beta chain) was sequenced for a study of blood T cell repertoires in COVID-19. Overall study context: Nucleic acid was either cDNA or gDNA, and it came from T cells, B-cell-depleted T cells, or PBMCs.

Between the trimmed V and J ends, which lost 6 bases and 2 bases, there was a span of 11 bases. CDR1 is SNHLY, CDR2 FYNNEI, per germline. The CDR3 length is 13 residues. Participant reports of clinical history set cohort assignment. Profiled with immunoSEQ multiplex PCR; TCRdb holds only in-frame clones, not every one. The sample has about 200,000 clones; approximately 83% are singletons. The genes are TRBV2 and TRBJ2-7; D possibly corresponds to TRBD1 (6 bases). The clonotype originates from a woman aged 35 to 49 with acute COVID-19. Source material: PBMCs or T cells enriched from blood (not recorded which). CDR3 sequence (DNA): TGTGCCAGCAGCTTCGACAGGCCCTACGAGCAGTACTTC. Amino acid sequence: CASSFDRPYEQYF.